In its sample, the clone carrying this TCR beta chain was seen many times. The data stem from a study of T cells in Graves' hyperthyroidism and ophthalmopathy. This CDR3 is 15 amino acids long. Trimming stripped 10 bases from V and 6 bases from J, with 22 bases between. RNA transcripts were the template for amplifying TCR beta CDR3 regions. The primer set for the first-round RT-PCR of the TCR CDR3 was HTBI. TCRdb reprocessed the multiplex PCR reads with MiXCR, giving one entry per CDR3 protein. The profile shows 300,000 to 450,000 distinct CDR3 sequences, under 15% of them singletons. Sequencing was done on a sample of blood. This clonotype originated in a woman between 25 and 40 years old with Graves' hyperthyroidism. The J gene is TRBJ2-1, the V gene TRBV12-3 or TRBV12-4; D is possibly TRBD2 (7 bases). The CDR3, as DNA: TGTGCCACCCGTGGGGGGGGCACGCTCGGCAATGAGCAGTTCTTC. Translation: CATRGGGTLGNEQFF.